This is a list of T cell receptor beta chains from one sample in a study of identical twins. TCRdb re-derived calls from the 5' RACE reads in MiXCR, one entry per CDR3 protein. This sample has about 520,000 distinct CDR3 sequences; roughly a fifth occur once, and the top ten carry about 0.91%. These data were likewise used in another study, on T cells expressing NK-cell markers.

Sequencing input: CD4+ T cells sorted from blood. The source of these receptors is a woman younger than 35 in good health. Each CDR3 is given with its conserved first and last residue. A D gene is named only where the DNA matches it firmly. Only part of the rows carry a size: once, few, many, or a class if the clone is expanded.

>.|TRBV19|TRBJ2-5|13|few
TGTGCCAGTAGTTACCGGGATTCAGAGACCCAGTACTTC
CASSYRDSETQYF
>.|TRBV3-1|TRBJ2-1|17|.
TGTGCCAGCAGCCAAGGGCTCGGGGCCGCCGGTGACAATGAGCAGTTCTTC
CASSQGLGAAGDNEQFF
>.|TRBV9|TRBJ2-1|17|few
TGTGCCAGCAGCCCAGTACTTAGGGCAGGCTCCTACAATGAGCAGTTCTTC
CASSPVLRAGSYNEQFF
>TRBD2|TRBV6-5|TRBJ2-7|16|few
TGTGCCAGCAGTTACTCCCGACTAGCGGCTGGCTACGAGCAGTACTTC
CASSYSRLAAGYEQYF
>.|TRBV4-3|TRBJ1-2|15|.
TGCGCCAGCAGCCAAGATAGGCAGTCGAGCTATGGCTACACCTTC
CASSQDRQSSYGYTF
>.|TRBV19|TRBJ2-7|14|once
TGTGCCAGTAGTCCATCCTGGGGTCGCTACGAGCAGTACTTC
CASSPSWGRYEQYF
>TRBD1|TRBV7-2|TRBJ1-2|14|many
TGTGCCAGCAGCCAGGACAGGGGAAACTATGGCTACACCTTC
CASSQDRGNYGYTF
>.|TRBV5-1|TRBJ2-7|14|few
TGCGCCAGCAGTCGGACTCTCACCCAGGACGGGCAGTACTTC
CASSRTLTQDGQYF
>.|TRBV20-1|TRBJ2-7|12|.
TGCAGTGCCCCCCGAGGGAGCTACGAGCAGTACTTC
CSAPRGSYEQYF
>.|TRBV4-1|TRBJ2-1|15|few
TGCGCCAGCAGCCGATCTCGGTTTAGTAGAAATGAGCAGTTCTTC
CASSRSRFSRNEQFF
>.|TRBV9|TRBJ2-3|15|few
TGTGCCAGCAGTGAAGGTTGGGCCTTGCCAGATACGCAGTATTTT
CASSEGWALPDTQYF
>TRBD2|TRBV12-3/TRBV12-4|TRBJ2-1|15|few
TGTGCCAGCAGTCTGACCGGGACTAGCGGCAATGAGCAGTTCTTC
CASSLTGTSGNEQFF
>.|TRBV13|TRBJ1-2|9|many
TGTGCCAGCAGTCCTGGCTACACCTTC
CASSPGYTF
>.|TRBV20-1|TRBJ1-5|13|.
TGCAGTGCTAGATCGGGGTACAATCAGCCCCAGCATTTT
CSARSGYNQPQHF
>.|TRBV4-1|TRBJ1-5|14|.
TGCGCCAGCAGCCAATCAGGGGTCAGTCAGCCCCAGCATTTT
CASSQSGVSQPQHF
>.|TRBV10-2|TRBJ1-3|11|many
TGCGCCAGCGGATTAAAGGACACCATATATTTT
CASGLKDTIYF
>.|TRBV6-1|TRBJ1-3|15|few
TGTGCCAGCAGTCGGGGCCGAGACTCTGGAAACACCATATATTTT
CASSRGRDSGNTIYF
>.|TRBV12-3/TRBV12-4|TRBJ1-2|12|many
TGTGCCAGCAGTTTAGGACGCTATGGCTACACCTTC
CASSLGRYGYTF
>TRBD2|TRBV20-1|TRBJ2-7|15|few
TGCAGTGCCAATAAAGCGGGAGTGGGCTCCTACGAGCAGTACTTC
CSANKAGVGSYEQYF
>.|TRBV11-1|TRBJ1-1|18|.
TGTGCCAGCAGCCGGGGCCGGACAGTTGCTCCCCAAAACACTGAAGCTTTCTTT
CASSRGRTVAPQNTEAFF
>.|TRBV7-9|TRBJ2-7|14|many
TGTGCCAGCAGCTCATGGGACGTCCCCTACGAGCAGTACTTC
CASSSWDVPYEQYF
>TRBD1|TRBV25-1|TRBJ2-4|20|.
TGTGCCAGCAGAGACCTAAAGTGTTCGGGACAGGTATTGGGCAAAAACATTCAGTACTTC
CASRDLKCSGQVLGKNIQYF
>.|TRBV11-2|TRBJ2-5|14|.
TGTGCCAGCAGCTTATCTAGGGGAGAGAAGACCCAGTACTTC
CASSLSRGEKTQYF
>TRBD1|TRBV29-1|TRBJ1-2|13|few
TGCAGCGTTTGGGACAGGGGATGGGACGGCTACACCTTC
CSVWDRGWDGYTF
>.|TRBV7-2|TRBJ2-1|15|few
TGTGCCAGCAGCTTAATGGGGGATCTACGTAATGAGCAGTTCTTC
CASSLMGDLRNEQFF
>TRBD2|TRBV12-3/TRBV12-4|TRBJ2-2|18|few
TGTGCCAGCGGGACTCCAGGCACGGGAGGGGGGGGCGCCGGGGAGCTGTTTTTT
CASGTPGTGGGGAGELFF
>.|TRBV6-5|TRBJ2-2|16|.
TGTGCCAGCAGTTATCAGGGGGGCGCGAACACCGGGGAGCTGTTTTTT
CASSYQGGANTGELFF
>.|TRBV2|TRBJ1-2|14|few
TGTGCCAGCAGTGGTCGCCAGCAAGGAAGGGGCTACACCTTC
CASSGRQQGRGYTF
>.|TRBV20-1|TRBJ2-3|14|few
TGCAGTGCTAGAGGACCGAAGAACACAGATACGCAGTATTTT
CSARGPKNTDTQYF
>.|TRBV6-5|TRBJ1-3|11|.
TGTGCCAGCAGGATAGGAAACACCATATATTTT
CASRIGNTIYF
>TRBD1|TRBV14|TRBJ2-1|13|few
TGTGCCAGCAGCCACCGATCGGGACAGGGGAAGTTCTTC
CASSHRSGQGKFF
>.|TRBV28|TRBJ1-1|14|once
TGTGCCAGCAGTTTTCCCCATCTACGGACTGAAGCTTTCTTT
CASSFPHLRTEAFF
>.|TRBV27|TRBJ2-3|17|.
TGTGCCAGCATCGAAGTTTTTGCCGGGGGCAAGGCAGATACGCAGTATTTT
CASIEVFAGGKADTQYF
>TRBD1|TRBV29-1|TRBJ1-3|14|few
TGCAGCGTGTCTGGACAGGGCAAAGGAAACACCATATATTTT
CSVSGQGKGNTIYF
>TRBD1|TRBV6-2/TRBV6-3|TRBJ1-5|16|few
TGTGCCAGCAGTTACTCTGACAGGGGGCCGTTGGAGCCCCAGCATTTT
CASSYSDRGPLEPQHF
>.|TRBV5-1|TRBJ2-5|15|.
TGCGCCAGCAGCTTTCGTGGGGCCGACATAGAGACCCAGTACTTC
CASSFRGADIETQYF
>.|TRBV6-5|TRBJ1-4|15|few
TGTGCCAGCAGTTACTCGGGGCAGGTGCGGGAAAAACTGTTTTTT
CASSYSGQVREKLFF
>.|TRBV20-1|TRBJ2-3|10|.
TGCAGTGCTTGGGGAGATACGCAGTATTTT
CSAWGDTQYF
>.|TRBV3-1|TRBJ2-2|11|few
TGTGCCAGCAGGTGGTTCGGGGAGCTGTTTTTT
CASRWFGELFF
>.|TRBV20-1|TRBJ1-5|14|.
TGCAGTGCTATGTCGGGGGAGAGCAATCAGCCCCAGCATTTT
CSAMSGESNQPQHF
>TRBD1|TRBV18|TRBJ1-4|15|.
TGTGCCAGCTCACCACCGGACAGGGGAGGAAAAAAACTGTTTTTT
CASSPPDRGGKKLFF